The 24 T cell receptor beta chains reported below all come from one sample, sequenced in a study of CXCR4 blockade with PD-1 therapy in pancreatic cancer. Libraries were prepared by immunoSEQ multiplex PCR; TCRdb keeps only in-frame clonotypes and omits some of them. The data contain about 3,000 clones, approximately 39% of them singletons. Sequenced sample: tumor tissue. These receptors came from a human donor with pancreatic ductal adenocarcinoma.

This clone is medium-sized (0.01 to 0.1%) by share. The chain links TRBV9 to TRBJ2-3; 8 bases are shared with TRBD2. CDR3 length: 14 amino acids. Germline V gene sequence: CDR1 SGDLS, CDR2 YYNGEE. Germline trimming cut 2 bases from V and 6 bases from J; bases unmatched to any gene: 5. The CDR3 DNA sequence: TGTGCCAGCAGCGTTTCGGGAGGGGCTGATACGCAGTATTTT. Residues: CASSVSGGADTQYF.

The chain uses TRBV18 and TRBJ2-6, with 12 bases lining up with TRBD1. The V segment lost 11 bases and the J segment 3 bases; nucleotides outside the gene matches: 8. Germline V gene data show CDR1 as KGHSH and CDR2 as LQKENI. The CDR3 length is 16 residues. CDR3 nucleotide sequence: TGTGCCTCATCGGGGACAGGGGGCTTTGGGGCCAACGTCCTGACTTTC. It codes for CASSGTGGFGANVLTF.

The CDR3 DNA follows: TGTGCCAGCTCACCACCAGGGGGGTCACCCCTCCACTTT. This gives the protein CASSPPGGSPLHF. The chain carries TRBV18 and TRBJ1-6; tentative D call: TRBD1 (6 bases). V was shortened by 0 bases and J by 10 bases, with 7 bases between the two germline ends. The CDR3 is made up of 13 amino acids. CDR1 and CDR2 from the germline V gene are KGHSH and LQKENI. The whole variable domain, remainder taken from reference TRBV18 and TRBJ1-6, is NAGVMQNPRHLVRRRGQEARLRCSPMKGHSHVYWYRQLPEEGLKFMVYLQKENIIDESGMPKERFSAEFPKEGPSILRIQQVVRGDSAAYFCASSPPGGSPLHFGNGTRLTVT.

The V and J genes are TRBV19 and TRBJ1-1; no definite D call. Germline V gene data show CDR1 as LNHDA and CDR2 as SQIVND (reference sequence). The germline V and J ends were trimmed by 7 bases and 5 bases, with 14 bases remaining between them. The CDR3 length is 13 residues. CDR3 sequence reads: CASNRIGETEAFF. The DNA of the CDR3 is TGTGCCAGTAATCGAATTGGGGAGACTGAAGCTTTCTTT.

The CDR3 nucleotides are TGTGCCAGTAGTATTAAATATGGCTACACCTTC. Its protein is CASSIKYGYTF. The chain employs TRBV19 and TRBJ1-2; no firm D call. V was trimmed by 3 bases and J by 5 bases, leaving 4 bases between them. Per germline, CDR1 LNHDA and CDR2 SQIVND (reference sequence). The CDR3 runs 11 residues.

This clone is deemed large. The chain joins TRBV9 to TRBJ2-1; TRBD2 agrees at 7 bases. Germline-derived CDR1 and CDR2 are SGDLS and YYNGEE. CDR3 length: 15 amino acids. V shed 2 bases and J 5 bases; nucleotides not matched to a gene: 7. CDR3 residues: CASSVYGGTNNEQFF. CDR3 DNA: TGTGCCAGCAGCGTGTATGGGGGGACTAACAATGAGCAGTTCTTC.

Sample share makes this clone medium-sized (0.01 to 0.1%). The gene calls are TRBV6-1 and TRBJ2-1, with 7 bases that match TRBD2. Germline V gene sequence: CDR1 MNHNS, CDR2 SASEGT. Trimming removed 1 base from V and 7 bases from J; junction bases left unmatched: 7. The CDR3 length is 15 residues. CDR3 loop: CASSEVGGTRNEQFF. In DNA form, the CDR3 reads TGTGCCAGCAGTGAAGTGGGGGGGACCAGGAATGAGCAGTTCTTC.

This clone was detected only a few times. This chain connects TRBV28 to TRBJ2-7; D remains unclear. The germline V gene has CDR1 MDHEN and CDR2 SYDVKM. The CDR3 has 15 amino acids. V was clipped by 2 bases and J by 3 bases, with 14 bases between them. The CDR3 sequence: CASSLGVGINYEQYF. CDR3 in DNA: TGTGCCAGCAGTTTAGGGGTGGGGATTAACTACGAGCAGTACTTC.

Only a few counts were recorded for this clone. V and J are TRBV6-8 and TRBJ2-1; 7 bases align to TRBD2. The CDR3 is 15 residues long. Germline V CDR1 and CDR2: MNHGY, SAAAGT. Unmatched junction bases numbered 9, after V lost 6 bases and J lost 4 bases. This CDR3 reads CASSKRGPGYNEQFF. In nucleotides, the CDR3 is TGTGCCAGCAGCAAGCGGGGCCCGGGGTACAATGAGCAGTTCTTC.

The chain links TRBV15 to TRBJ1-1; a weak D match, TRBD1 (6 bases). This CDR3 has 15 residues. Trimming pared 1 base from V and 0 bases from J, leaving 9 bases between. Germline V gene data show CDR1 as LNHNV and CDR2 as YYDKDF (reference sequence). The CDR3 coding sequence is TGTGCCACCAGCAGAGGTGGGACACTGAACACTGAAGCTTTCTTT. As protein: CATSRGGTLNTEAFF.

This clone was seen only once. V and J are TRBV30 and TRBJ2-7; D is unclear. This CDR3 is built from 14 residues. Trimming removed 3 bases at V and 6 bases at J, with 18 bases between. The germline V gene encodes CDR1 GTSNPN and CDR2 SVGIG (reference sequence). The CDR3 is CAWSTGQLSPEQYF. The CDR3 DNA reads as TGTGCCTGGAGCACGGGTCAACTGTCCCCCGAGCAGTACTTC.

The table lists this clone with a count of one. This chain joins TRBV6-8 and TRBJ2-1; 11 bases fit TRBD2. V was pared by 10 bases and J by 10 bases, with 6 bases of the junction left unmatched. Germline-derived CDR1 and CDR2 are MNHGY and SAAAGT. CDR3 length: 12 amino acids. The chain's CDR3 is CAILAGGQEQFF. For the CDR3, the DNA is TGTGCCATCCTAGCGGGGGGCCAGGAGCAGTTCTTC.

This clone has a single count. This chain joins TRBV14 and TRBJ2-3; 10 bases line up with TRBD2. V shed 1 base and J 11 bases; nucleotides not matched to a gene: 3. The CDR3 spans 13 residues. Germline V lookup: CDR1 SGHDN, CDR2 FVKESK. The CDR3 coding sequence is TGTGCCAGCAGCCAAGTGTTAGCGGGGGGGCAGTATTTT. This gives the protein CASSQVLAGGQYF.

The CDR3 is CASSLRTGSTRETQYF. The CDR3 coding sequence is TGTGCCAGTAGTCTACGGACAGGGAGTACCCGAGAGACCCAGTACTTC. The chain is built from TRBV19 and TRBJ2-5; 8 bases are a match to TRBD1. J was trimmed by 4 bases and V by 5 bases; bases with no gene match: 12. This CDR3 is 16 amino acids long. CDR1 and CDR2 (germline): LNHDA, SQIVND (reference sequence). Drawing the rest from reference TRBV19 and TRBJ2-5, the complete variable domain is DGGITQSPKYLFRKEGQNVTLSCEQNLNHDAMYWYRQDPGQGLRLIYYSQIVNDFQKGDIAEGYSVSREKKESFPLTVTSAQKNPTAFYLCASSLRTGSTRETQYFGPGTRLLVL.

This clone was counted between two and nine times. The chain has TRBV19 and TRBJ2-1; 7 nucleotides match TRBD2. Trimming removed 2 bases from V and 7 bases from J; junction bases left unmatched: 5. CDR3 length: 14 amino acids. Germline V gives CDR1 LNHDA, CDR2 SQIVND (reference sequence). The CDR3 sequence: CASSIRGVGNEQFF. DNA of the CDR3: TGTGCCAGTAGTATACGGGGGGTAGGGAATGAGCAGTTCTTC.

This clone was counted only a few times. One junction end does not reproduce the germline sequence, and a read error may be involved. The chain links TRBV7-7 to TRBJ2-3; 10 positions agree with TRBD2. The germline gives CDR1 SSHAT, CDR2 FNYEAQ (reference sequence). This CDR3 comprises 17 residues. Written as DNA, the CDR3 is TGTGCTAGCAGCTTAGCGAGTCTAGCGGGGGATCCTGCTACGCAGTATTTT. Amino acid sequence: CASSLASLAGDPATQYF.

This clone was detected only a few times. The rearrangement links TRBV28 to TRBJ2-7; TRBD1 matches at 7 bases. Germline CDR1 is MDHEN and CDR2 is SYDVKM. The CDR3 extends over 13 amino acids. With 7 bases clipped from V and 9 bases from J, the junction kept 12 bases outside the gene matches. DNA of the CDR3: TGTGCCAGCAAGCTTCCGGGACAGTGGTGGCAGTACTTC. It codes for CASKLPGQWWQYF. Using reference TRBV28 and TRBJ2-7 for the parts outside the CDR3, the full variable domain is DVKVTQSSRYLVKRTGEKVFLECVQDMDHENMFWYRQDPGLGLRLIYFSYDVKMKEKGDIPEGYSVSREKKERFSLILESASTNQTSMYLCASKLPGQWWQYFGPGTRLTVT.

CDR3 loop: CASSQEFSTDTQYF. CDR3 nucleotides: TGCGCCAGCAGCCAAGAATTCTCAACAGATACGCAGTATTTT. The rearrangement joins TRBV4-1 to TRBJ2-3; D unclear. The CDR3 totals 14 residues. V lost 0 bases to trimming and J lost 3 bases, with 7 bases between them. In germline, CDR1 is MGHRA, CDR2 YSYEKL.

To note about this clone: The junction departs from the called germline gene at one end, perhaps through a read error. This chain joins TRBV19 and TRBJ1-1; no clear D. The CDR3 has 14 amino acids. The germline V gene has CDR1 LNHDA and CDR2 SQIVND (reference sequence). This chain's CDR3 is CASRSTWLNTEAFF. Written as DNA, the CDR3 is TGTGCTAGTAGGTCGACCTGGCTGAACACTGAAGCTTTCTTT.

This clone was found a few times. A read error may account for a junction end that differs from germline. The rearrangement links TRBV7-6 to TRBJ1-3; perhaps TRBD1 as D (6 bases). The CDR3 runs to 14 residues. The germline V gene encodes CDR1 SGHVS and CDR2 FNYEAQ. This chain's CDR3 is CANSLVDRGNTIYF. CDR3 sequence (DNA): TGTGCCAACAGCTTAGTAGACAGGGGAAACACCATATATTTT.

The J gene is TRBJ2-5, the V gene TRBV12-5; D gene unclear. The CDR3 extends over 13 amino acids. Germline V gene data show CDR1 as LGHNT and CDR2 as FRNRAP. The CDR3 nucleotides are TGTGCCAGCACCGTCAATCCCAGAGAGACCCAGTACTTC. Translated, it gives CASTVNPRETQYF.

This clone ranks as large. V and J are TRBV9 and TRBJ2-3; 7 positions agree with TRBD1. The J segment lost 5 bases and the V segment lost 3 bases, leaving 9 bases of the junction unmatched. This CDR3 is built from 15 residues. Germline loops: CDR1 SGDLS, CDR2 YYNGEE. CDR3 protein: CASSDQTGVRDTQYF. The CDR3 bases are TGTGCCAGCAGCGACCAAACAGGGGTCAGAGATACGCAGTATTTT.

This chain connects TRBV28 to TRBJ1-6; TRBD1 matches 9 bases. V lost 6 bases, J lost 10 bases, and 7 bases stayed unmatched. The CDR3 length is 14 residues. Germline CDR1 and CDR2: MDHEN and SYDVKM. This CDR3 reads CASSPGQGRSPLHF. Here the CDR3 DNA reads TGTGCCAGCAGCCCGGGACAGGGACGGTCACCCCTCCACTTT. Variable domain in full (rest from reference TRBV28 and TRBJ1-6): DVKVTQSSRYLVKRTGEKVFLECVQDMDHENMFWYRQDPGLGLRLIYFSYDVKMKEKGDIPEGYSVSREKKERFSLILESASTNQTSMYLCASSPGQGRSPLHFGNGTRLTVT.

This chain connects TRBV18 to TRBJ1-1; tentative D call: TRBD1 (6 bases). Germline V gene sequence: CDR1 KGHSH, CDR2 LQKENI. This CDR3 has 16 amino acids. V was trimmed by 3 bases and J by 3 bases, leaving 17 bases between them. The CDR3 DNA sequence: TGTGCCAGCTCACCCCGAGGACAGTCACACTACACTGAAGCTTTCTTT. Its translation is CASSPRGQSHYTEAFF. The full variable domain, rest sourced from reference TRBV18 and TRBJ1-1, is NAGVMQNPRHLVRRRGQEARLRCSPMKGHSHVYWYRQLPEEGLKFMVYLQKENIIDESGMPKERFSAEFPKEGPSILRIQQVVRGDSAAYFCASSPRGQSHYTEAFFGQGTRLTVV.